This T cell receptor beta chain was documented in a study of neoadjuvant anti-PD-1 for oral cavity cancer (dated by TCRdb to about 2021). In terms of the full investigation: Three to four biweekly doses of nivolumab at 3 mg/kg were mostly administered to patients before curative-intent surgical resection. Patients who did not progress were given a fourth nivolumab dose at about day 43 and had definitive surgical resection on days 50-56. There were eleven to twelve patients in the parent correlative cohort, and the response rate was more than 25%. Under RECIST 1.1, a patient counted as a responder if showing complete response, partial response or stable disease, and as a non-responder if showing progression.

The CDR3 holds 16 amino acids from the cysteine to the phenylalanine. Left in the record is the CDR3 DNA by itself, 48 bases read in frame from the first base. CDR1 and CDR2 are drawn from the germline V gene (reference sequence): MNHNY, SVGAGI. After removal of 5 bases from V and 12 bases from J, the junction retains 19 bases not matched to a gene. For this clone: What antigen it recognizes has not been identified. Base qualities were left out, and no much larger clone turns up one base away.

For survey sequencing of tumor libraries, mostly 4.5 to 5.5 ug of input genomic DNA was used, and two replicates were run per sample. TCRbeta libraries were prepared with the immunoSEQ hsTCRbeta kit according to the manufacturer's instructions. The completed libraries were mixed into a single pool at 3 nM, then sequenced with an Illumina NovaSeq 6000 S4 flow cell. Processing in the source paper ran as follows. The immunoSEQ Analyzer was used for raw data preprocessing and quality control. The analysis was restricted to productive rearrangements, with each unique CDR3 amino acid sequence defining a clonotype. Repertoire clonality was estimated as the Gini-Simpson index, which was computed with the R package tcR. Gini indices were compared with Student's t test, and associations with tumor size change were assessed by Pearson correlation. This is the immuneACCESS table as TCRdb keeps it, with only in-frame sequences that have V and J called. A part of the clones is gone; compared with another copy, unresolved V genes explain less than half, and the rest is unexplained. The V and J calls and clone size are taken from that table; D and trimming were inferred from the DNA. For this sample the table gives nearly 15,000 clones, of which 30% to 45% were detected only once. The ten largest make up around two fifths of the sample.

What the research found in general, with its limitations: A higher pretreatment blood Treg/Th17 ratio correlated with both higher pretreatment blood TCRbeta clonality and lower post-treatment tumor TCRbeta clonality. The TCR analyses had only a few patients in each response group, and the authors called for validation in larger cohorts. Greater tumor shrinkage correlated with larger post-treatment sizes of preexisting intratumoral clones, which suggests that expansion of preexisting clones contributed to response.

The time point label for this specimen denotes: after neoadjuvant nivolumab, at surgical resection. None of the patients had received prior systemic or radiation treatment, and all were newly diagnosed with stage II-IVA oral cavity squamous cell carcinoma. The cohort was made up of patients with locally advanced, HPV-negative oral cavity squamous cell carcinoma. The samples were obtained from a longitudinal correlative study of a single-arm phase II trial testing neoadjuvant nivolumab in oral cavity squamous cell carcinoma. Subject-matched pre- and post-treatment PBMCs and tumors from three responders and three non-responders were subjected to genomic DNA-based TCRbeta sequencing. Genomic DNA was isolated from tumor tissue using the Maxwell RSC DNA from Tissue kit.

The receptor's source is a person aged 35-79 years with oral cavity squamous cell carcinoma. Sequences were derived from tumor tissue, sampled after nivolumab (anti-PD-1) treatment. Here the chain combines TRBV6-6 and TRBJ1-5; the junction holds 7 bases that match TRBD1. The CDR3 corresponds to CASSPGGNLAISNQHF. The DNA is as follows: TGTGCCAGCAGTCCAGGGGGAAATCTAGCCATCAGCAACCAGCATTTT.